This T cell receptor (beta chain) was identified during a study of blood T cell repertoires in COVID-19. Study details: In each case, the material was cDNA or gDNA derived from T cells, B-cell-depleted T cells, or PBMCs.

Looked up from germline, CDR1 is MDHEN and CDR2 is SYDVKM. The CDR3 consists of 14 residues. With 6 bases clipped from V and 4 bases from J, the junction kept 5 bases outside the gene matches. The authors' processing: Quantification of nucleated cells was approximated via reference gene primer amplification. Generated by immunoSEQ multiplex PCR, the TCRdb table keeps only in-frame clones and is missing some. The V and J calls and clone size were taken over from that table, and D and trimming were inferred from the DNA. The sample contains approximately 250,000 clones, about 89% of which appear only once.

The sample consisted of peripheral blood. The source of this sequence is a woman aged 55-69 years who had recovered from COVID-19. The chain links TRBV28 to TRBJ2-2, with 7 bases lining up with TRBD1. CDR3 in DNA: TGTGCCAGCAGCTTGGACAGGATCACCGGGGAGCTGTTTTTT. Its protein is CASSLDRITGELFF.